The rows below give T cell receptor beta chains drawn from one sample of a study of T cell responses to AZD1222 COVID-19 vaccine. The data were produced by immunoSEQ multiplex PCR, yet TCRdb's version contains in-frame clones alone and is incomplete. Seen here are roughly 100,000 clones, 70% to 90% observed once, and the top ten hold roughly 4%. Material: peripheral blood, obtained on day 0 of AZD1222 vaccination. These receptors were collected from an adult in good health. Both conserved end residues are part of each CDR3. The D gene is left open where the match is weak. Size tells how often a clone was seen (once, few, many) or the class of an expanded clone, and some rows leave it out.

CDR3nt: TGTGCCATCAGTGAGTCGGTAGAAGGGGGAGAGCAGTTCTTC
CDR3aa: CAISESVEGGEQFF
j_gene: TRBJ2-1
v_gene: TRBV10-3
abundance: few
d_gene: -

CDR3nt: TGTGCCAGCAGTTACGGAACGGGTGAAGCTTTCTTT
CDR3aa: CASSYGTGEAFF
j_gene: TRBJ1-1
v_gene: TRBV6-5
abundance: -
d_gene: -

CDR3nt: TGTGCCACCAGTGGCAGGGTGGATGGCTACACCTTC
CDR3aa: CATSGRVDGYTF
j_gene: TRBJ1-2
v_gene: TRBV24-1
abundance: -
d_gene: -

CDR3nt: TGTGCCAGCAGTTTACTTACAGGGGCCCATCGAGTGGGCTACACCTTC
CDR3aa: CASSLLTGAHRVGYTF
j_gene: TRBJ1-2
v_gene: TRBV6-6
abundance: -
d_gene: TRBD1

CDR3nt: TGTGCCAGCAGCTTAGCTCCCCACGGGGGGTATGAGCAGTTCTTC
CDR3aa: CASSLAPHGGYEQFF
j_gene: TRBJ2-1
v_gene: TRBV11-2
abundance: -
d_gene: TRBD2

CDR3nt: TGCGCCAGCAGCCAAGGGCAATCGGCGGGGGTCTCGAGAGCCAAAAACATTCAGTACTTC
CDR3aa: CASSQGQSAGVSRAKNIQYF
j_gene: TRBJ2-4
v_gene: TRBV4-3
abundance: -
d_gene: TRBD2

CDR3nt: TGCAGCGTTGGGACAGGGGGCTACAATGAGCAGTTCTTC
CDR3aa: CSVGTGGYNEQFF
j_gene: TRBJ2-1
v_gene: TRBV29-1
abundance: few
d_gene: TRBD1

CDR3nt: TGCGCCAGGATAGGGGGCAGGGTGGCCCTTAATGAAAAACTGTTTTTT
CDR3aa: CARIGGRVALNEKLFF
j_gene: TRBJ1-4
v_gene: TRBV23-1
abundance: -
d_gene: TRBD1

CDR3nt: TGCGCCAGCAGCCAAGATCGGGGGGACAGCAATCAGCCCCAGCATTTT
CDR3aa: CASSQDRGDSNQPQHF
j_gene: TRBJ1-5
v_gene: TRBV4-1
abundance: -
d_gene: -

CDR3nt: TGTGCCAGCAGTGAAGGGGGTGGCTACACCTTC
CDR3aa: CASSEGGGYTF
j_gene: TRBJ1-2
v_gene: TRBV2
abundance: -
d_gene: -

CDR3nt: TGCAGTGCTAGTCCCGCGGATAGGGATGAGCAGTTCTTC
CDR3aa: CSASPADRDEQFF
j_gene: TRBJ2-1
v_gene: TRBV20-1
abundance: -
d_gene: -

CDR3nt: TGCGCCAGCAGCCAAGATTCCGGGACAGGGGGCTCACCCCTCCACTTT
CDR3aa: CASSQDSGTGGSPLHF
j_gene: TRBJ1-6
v_gene: TRBV4-3
abundance: -
d_gene: TRBD1

CDR3nt: TGTGCCAGCAGCTTACTAGCGGGGTTCGCAGATACGCAGTATTTT
CDR3aa: CASSLLAGFADTQYF
j_gene: TRBJ2-3
v_gene: TRBV11-2
abundance: -
d_gene: TRBD2

CDR3nt: TGCGCCAGCAGCCGGGATATTAGCAATCAGCCCCAGCATTTT
CDR3aa: CASSRDISNQPQHF
j_gene: TRBJ1-5
v_gene: TRBV4-1
abundance: -
d_gene: -

CDR3nt: TGTGCCAGCAGCGTAGACGGGGGCCAGCAAGAGACCCAGTACTTC
CDR3aa: CASSVDGGQQETQYF
j_gene: TRBJ2-5
v_gene: TRBV9
abundance: -
d_gene: -

CDR3nt: TGCAGCGTTGAAGATGGGGGACAAGGAGTTAACTATGGCTACACCTTC
CDR3aa: CSVEDGGQGVNYGYTF
j_gene: TRBJ1-2
v_gene: TRBV29-1
abundance: few
d_gene: -

CDR3nt: TGTGCCAGCTCACCAGGGACAGGGTTAGTCGTCTACACCTTC
CDR3aa: CASSPGTGLVVYTF
j_gene: TRBJ1-2
v_gene: TRBV18
abundance: -
d_gene: TRBD1

CDR3nt: TGTGCCAGCAGCTCGGGCCGTGGGCAGCTAAACATTCAGTACTTC
CDR3aa: CASSSGRGQLNIQYF
j_gene: TRBJ2-4
v_gene: TRBV7-6
abundance: -
d_gene: -

CDR3nt: TGTGCCAGCAGCTTAGTCCCTAGCGGGGGGGCCCGACGGTTCTTC
CDR3aa: CASSLVPSGGARRFF
j_gene: TRBJ2-1
v_gene: TRBV11-2
abundance: few
d_gene: TRBD2

CDR3nt: TGTGCCAGCAGCCAAGCTCTCCTATACTCTGGAAACACCATATATTTT
CDR3aa: CASSQALLYSGNTIYF
j_gene: TRBJ1-3
v_gene: TRBV4-2
abundance: -
d_gene: -

CDR3nt: TGTGCCAGCGCTTGGCTGGTGGAGACCCAGTACTTC
CDR3aa: CASAWLVETQYF
j_gene: TRBJ2-5
v_gene: TRBV2
abundance: -
d_gene: -

CDR3nt: TGTGCCAGCAGCTACGACAGCACAGATACGCAGTATTTT
CDR3aa: CASSYDSTDTQYF
j_gene: TRBJ2-3
v_gene: TRBV11-3
abundance: -
d_gene: -

CDR3nt: TGTGCCAGCAGCCCGGACAGGGGGGCTCAGCCCCAGCATTTT
CDR3aa: CASSPDRGAQPQHF
j_gene: TRBJ1-5
v_gene: TRBV5-5
abundance: -
d_gene: TRBD1

CDR3nt: TGTGCCATCAGTGGAGGGCCCGAGGAGACCCAGTACTTC
CDR3aa: CAISGGPEETQYF
j_gene: TRBJ2-5
v_gene: TRBV10-3
abundance: -
d_gene: -

CDR3nt: TGTGCCAGCAGTTTGGCGGGGAACGCTGAAGCTTTCTTT
CDR3aa: CASSLAGNAEAFF
j_gene: TRBJ1-1
v_gene: TRBV12-3/TRBV12-4
abundance: -
d_gene: -

CDR3nt: TGCGCCAGCAGGGACAGGTTTAGCAATCAGCCCCAGCATTTT
CDR3aa: CASRDRFSNQPQHF
j_gene: TRBJ1-5
v_gene: TRBV10-2
abundance: once
d_gene: TRBD1